This T cell receptor (beta chain) was documented in a study of cytomegalovirus exposure and HLA in healthy donors. All the people who gave samples were healthy bone marrow donors. The PCR employed 60 Vbeta primers together with 13 Jbeta primers. Sequencing was performed with immunoSEQ multiplex PCR; in TCRdb, only in-frame clones are kept and a portion is missing. The sample holds under 110,000 clones, over 75% seen once. General observations from the study: It was about 180 TCR beta chains that were listed as cytomegalovirus-associated. The majority of CMV-associated TCR beta chains were reported as apparently HLA-restricted in a later analysis.

V was pared by 0 bases and J by 0 bases, with 13 bases between. Germline CDR1 reads SGHRS; CDR2 reads YFSETQ. The CDR3 loop spans 16 amino acids. Note on this clone: The antigen is not known.

This clonotype was obtained from a man aged 55 to 70 in good health and CMV-seronegative. The specimen sequenced was PBMCs. This sequence joins TRBV5-1 and TRBJ2-7, with a possible D match to TRBD2 (6 bases). CDR3 residues: CASSLAGAGPSYEQYF. In DNA form, the CDR3 reads TGCGCCAGCAGCTTGGCCGGGGCGGGGCCCTCCTACGAGCAGTACTTC.